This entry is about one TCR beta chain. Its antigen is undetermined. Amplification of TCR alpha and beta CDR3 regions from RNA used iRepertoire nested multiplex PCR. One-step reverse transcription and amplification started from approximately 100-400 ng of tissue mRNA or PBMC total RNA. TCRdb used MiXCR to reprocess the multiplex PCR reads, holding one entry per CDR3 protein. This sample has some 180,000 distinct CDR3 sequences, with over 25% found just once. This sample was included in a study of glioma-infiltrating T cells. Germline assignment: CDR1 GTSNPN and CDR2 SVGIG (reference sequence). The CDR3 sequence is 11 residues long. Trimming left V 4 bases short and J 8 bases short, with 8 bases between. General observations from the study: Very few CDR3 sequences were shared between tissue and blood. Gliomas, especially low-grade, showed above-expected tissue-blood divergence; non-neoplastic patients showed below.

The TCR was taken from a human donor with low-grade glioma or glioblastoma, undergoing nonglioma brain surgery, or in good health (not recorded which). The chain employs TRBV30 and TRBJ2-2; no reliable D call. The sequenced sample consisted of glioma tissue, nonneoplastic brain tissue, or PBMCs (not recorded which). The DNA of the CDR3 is TGTGCCTGGACCCCTGGGGGGGAGCTGTTTTTT. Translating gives CAWTPGGELFF.